This TCR beta chain was observed in a study of shared clonotypes between healthy human individuals. The study, taken as a whole, reports: Larger estimated richness was generally seen in naive subsets than in memory subsets. Enrolling few donors narrowed the genetic and exposure-history diversity that was represented.

Positively selected for CCR7, the CD45RO-negative cells used as naive CD8 cells excluded terminally differentiated effector memory CD45RA+ cells. Each donor was a Caucasian adult residing in Nashville, Tennessee. Method: immunoSEQ multiplex PCR; TCRdb's copy keeps in-frame clones and lacks some. This sample has roughly 810,000 clones, with about 96% found just once. Germline V gene lookup returns CDR1 SGHDN and CDR2 FVKESK. This CDR3 has 18 amino acids. The V gene end was trimmed by 3 bases and the J gene end by 0 bases; junction bases not matched to a gene: 7. In the case of this clone: Its antigen is undetermined.

This sequence originates from a man younger than 45 in good health. The specimen was naive CD8+ T cells sorted from blood. The chain recombines TRBV14 with TRBJ2-1; 11 nucleotides match TRBD2. CDR3 nucleotides: TGTGCCAGCAGCCAGATACCGGGACTAGCGGCCTCCTACAATGAGCAGTTCTTC. Encoded protein: CASSQIPGLAASYNEQFF.